The entry below gives a single T cell receptor beta chain sequence along with its context. What it recognizes is unknown. Looked up from germline, CDR1 is WSHSY and CDR2 is SAAADI. The trim removed 7 bases at V and 2 bases at J, leaving 4 bases unmatched. The CDR3 runs 14 residues. This specimen comes from a study of CD8 T cells in ankylosing spondylitis. Study outcomes and limitations: Blood from ankylosing spondylitis patients appeared to carry a characteristic roughly 8-variant TCR beta motif. Clones tied to disease were said to be significantly enriched in matched ankylosing spondylitis synovial fluid.

TCR beta libraries were made by quantitative 5'-RACE with molecular barcodes. From the 5' RACE reads, TCRdb called clonotypes with MiXCR, one entry per CDR3 protein. Of 300,000 to 400,000 distinct CDR3 sequences listed, about 20% were seen once; the top ten hold roughly 13%. The chain employs TRBV10-2 and TRBJ2-2; 7 bases line up with TRBD1. This clonotype was obtained from a male donor with ankylosing spondylitis or in good health (not recorded which). The specimen sequenced was blood, either unsorted or a sorted T cell fraction (not recorded which). The CDR3 coding sequence is TGCGCCAGCAAAAGGGACAGCAACACCGGGGAGCTGTTTTTT. It yields the protein CASKRDSNTGELFF.